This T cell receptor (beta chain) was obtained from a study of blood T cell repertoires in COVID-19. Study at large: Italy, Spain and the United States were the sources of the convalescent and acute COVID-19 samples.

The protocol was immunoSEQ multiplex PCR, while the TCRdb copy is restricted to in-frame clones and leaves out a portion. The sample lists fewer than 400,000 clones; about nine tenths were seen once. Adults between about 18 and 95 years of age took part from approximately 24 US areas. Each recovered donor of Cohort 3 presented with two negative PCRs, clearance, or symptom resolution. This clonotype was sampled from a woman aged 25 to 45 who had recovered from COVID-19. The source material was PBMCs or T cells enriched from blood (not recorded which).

CDR3 protein: CASSLVRDRTSPLHF. The DNA of the CDR3 is TGCGCCAGCAGCTTGGTCCGGGACAGGACTTCACCCCTCCACTTT. V and J are TRBV5-1 and TRBJ1-6; 8 positions match TRBD1. Germline V gene data show CDR1 as SGHRS and CDR2 as YFSETQ. This CDR3 is 15 amino acids long. The V segment lost 0 bases and the J segment 9 bases; nucleotides outside the gene matches: 5.